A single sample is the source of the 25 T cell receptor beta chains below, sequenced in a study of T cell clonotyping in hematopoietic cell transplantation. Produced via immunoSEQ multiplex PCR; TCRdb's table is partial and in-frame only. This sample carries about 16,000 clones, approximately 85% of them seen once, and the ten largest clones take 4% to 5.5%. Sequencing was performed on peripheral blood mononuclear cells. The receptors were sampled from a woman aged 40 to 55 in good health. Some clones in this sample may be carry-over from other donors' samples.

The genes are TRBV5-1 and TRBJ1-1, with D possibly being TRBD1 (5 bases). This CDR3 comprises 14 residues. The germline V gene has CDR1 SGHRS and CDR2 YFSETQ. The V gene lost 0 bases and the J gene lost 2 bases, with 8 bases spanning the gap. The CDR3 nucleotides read TGCGCCAGCAGCTTGGACCAGGGCAACACTGAAGCTTTCTTT. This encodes CASSLDQGNTEAFF.

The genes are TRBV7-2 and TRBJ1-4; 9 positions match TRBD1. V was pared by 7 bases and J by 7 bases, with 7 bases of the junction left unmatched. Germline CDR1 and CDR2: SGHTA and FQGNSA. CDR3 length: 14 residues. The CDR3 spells CASNQQGAGEKLFF. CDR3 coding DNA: TGTGCCAGCAACCAACAGGGGGCCGGTGAAAAACTGTTTTTT.

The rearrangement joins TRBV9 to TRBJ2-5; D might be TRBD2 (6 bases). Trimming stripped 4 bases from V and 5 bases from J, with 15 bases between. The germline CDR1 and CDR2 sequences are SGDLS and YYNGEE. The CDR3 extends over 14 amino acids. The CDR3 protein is CASSPRLVGETQYF. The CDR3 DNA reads TGTGCCAGCAGCCCCCGACTAGTCGGTGAGACCCAGTACTTC.

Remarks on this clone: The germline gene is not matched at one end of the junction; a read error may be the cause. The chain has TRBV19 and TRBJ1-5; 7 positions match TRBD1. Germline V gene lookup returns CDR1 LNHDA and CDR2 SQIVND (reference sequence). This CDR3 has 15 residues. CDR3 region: CASSNTRGPGQPQHF. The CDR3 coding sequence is TGCGCCAGTAGTAATACGAGGGGGCCCGGTCAGCCCCAGCATTTT.

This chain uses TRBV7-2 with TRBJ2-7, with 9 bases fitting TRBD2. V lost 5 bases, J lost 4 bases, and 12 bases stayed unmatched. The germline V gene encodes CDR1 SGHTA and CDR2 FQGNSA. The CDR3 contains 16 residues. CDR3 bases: TGTGCCAGCAGCGACTCTAGCGGGACCCCGATTTACGAGCAGTACTTC. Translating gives CASSDSSGTPIYEQYF.

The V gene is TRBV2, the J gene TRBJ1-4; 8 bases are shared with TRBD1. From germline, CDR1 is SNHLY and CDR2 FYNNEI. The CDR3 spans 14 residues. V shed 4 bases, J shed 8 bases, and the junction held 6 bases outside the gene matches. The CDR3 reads CASSGQGAREKLFF. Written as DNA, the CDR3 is TGTGCCAGCAGTGGTCAGGGGGCAAGGGAAAAACTGTTTTTT.

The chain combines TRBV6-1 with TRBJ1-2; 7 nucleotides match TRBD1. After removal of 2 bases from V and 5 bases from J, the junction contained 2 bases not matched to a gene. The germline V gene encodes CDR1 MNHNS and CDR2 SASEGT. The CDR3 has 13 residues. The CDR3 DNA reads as TGTGCCAGCAGTGAATGGGACAGATATGGCTACACCTTC. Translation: CASSEWDRYGYTF.

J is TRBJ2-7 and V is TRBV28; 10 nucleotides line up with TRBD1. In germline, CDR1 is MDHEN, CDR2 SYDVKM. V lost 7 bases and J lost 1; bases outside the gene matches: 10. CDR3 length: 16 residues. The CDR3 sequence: CASISPLGQGSYEQYF. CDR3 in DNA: TGTGCCAGCATCAGCCCGCTGGGACAGGGGTCCTACGAGCAGTACTTC.

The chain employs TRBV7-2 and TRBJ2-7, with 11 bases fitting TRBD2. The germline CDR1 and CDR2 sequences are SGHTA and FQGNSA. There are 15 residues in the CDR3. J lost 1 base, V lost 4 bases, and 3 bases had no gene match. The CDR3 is CASSYSGRGSYEQYF. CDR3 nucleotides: TGTGCCAGCAGCTATAGCGGGAGGGGGTCCTACGAGCAGTACTTC.

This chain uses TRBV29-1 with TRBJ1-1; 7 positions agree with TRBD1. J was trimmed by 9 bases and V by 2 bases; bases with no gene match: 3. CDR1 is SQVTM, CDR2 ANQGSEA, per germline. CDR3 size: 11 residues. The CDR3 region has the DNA TGCAGCGTTGAAAGGGGACAGAAAGCTTTCTTT. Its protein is CSVERGQKAFF.

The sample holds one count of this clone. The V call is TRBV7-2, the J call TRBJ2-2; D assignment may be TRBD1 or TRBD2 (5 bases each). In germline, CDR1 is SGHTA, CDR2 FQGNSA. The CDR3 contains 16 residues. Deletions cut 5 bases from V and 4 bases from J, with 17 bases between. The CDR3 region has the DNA TGTGCCAGCAGCGAAGCGGCAGGGTGGGCCACCGGGGAGCTGTTTTTT. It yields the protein CASSEAAGWATGELFF.

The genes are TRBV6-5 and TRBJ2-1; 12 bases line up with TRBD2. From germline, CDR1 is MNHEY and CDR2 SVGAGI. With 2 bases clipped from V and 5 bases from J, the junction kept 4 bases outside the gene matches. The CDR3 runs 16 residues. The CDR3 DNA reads TGTGCCAGCAGTTACCTCGGACTAGCGGGACACAATGAGCAGTTCTTC. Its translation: CASSYLGLAGHNEQFF.

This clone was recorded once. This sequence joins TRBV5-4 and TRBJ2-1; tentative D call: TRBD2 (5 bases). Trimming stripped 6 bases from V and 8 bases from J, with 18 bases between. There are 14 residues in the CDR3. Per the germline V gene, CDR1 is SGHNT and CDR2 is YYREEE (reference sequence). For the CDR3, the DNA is TGTGCCAGCAACCCCTGGGGAGAGCGAGATGAGCAGTTCTTC. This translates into CASNPWGERDEQFF.

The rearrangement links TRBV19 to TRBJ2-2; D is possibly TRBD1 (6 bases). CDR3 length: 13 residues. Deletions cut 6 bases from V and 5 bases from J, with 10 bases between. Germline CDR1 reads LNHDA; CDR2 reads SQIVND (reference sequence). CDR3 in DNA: TGTGCCAGTAGCCTACAGGGAACCGGGGAGCTGTTTTTT. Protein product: CASSLQGTGELFF. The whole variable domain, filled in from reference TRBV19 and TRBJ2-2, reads DGGITQSPKYLFRKEGQNVTLSCEQNLNHDAMYWYRQDPGQGLRLIYYSQIVNDFQKGDIAEGYSVSREKKESFPLTVTSAQKNPTAFYLCASSLQGTGELFFGEGSRLTVL.

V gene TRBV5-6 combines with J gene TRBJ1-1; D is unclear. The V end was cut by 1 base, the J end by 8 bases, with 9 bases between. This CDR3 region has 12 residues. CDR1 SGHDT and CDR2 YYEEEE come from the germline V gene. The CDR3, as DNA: TGTGCCAGCAGCTTGTTCCGGTTGGAAGCTTTCTTT. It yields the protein CASSLFRLEAFF.

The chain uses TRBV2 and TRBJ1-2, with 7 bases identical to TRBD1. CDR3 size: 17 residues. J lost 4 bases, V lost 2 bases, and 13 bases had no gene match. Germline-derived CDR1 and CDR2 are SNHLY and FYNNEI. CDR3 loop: CASSERRGRDSFYGYTF. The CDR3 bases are TGTGCCAGCAGTGAAAGAAGGGGGCGCGACAGTTTCTATGGCTACACCTTC.

The CDR3 region is CASSIRGVNTEAFF. The CDR3 DNA follows: TGTGCCAGCAGCATCAGGGGTGTGAACACTGAAGCTTTCTTT. J is TRBJ1-1 and V is TRBV7-2; D possibly corresponds to TRBD1 (6 bases). Germline assignment: CDR1 SGHTA and CDR2 FQGNSA. The ends were cut back, 5 bases at V and 0 bases at J, with 10 bases in the middle. The CDR3 extends over 14 amino acids.

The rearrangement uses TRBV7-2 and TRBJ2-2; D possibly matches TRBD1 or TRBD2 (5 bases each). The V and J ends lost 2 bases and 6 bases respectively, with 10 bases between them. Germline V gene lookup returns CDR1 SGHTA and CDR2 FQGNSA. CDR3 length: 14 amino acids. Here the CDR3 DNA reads TGTGCCAGCAGCTTACCTCGGGGCGCCGGGGAGCTGTTTTTT. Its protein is CASSLPRGAGELFF.

The CDR3 reads CASSDSDFGETQYF. CDR3 sequence (DNA): TGCGCCAGCAGTGACTCAGACTTCGGAGAGACCCAGTACTTC. V is TRBV10-1 and J is TRBJ2-5, with D unclear. The V end was cut by 3 bases, the J end by 4 bases, with 12 bases between. CDR3 size: 14 residues. Germline values: CDR1 WNHNN, CDR2 SYGVQD (reference sequence).

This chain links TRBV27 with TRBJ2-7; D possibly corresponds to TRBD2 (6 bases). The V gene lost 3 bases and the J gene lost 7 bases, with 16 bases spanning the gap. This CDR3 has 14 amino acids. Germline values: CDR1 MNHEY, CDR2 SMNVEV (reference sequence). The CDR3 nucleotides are TGTGCCAGCAGTTTCGGCCCGATAGGAGGGGAGCAGTACTTC. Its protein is CASSFGPIGGEQYF.

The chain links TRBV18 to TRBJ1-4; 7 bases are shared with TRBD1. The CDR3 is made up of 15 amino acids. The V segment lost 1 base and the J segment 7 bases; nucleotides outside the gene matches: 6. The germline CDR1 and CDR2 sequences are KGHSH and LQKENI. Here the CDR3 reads CASSPQGANSEKLFF. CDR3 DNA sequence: TGTGCCAGCTCACCACAGGGGGCTAACAGTGAAAAACTGTTTTTT.

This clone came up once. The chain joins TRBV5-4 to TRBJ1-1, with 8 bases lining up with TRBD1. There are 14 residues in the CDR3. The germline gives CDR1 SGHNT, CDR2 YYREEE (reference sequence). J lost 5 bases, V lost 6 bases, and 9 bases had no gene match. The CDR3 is CASTEQGVRTEAFF. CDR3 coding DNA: TGTGCCAGCACCGAACAGGGGGTTAGGACTGAAGCTTTCTTT.

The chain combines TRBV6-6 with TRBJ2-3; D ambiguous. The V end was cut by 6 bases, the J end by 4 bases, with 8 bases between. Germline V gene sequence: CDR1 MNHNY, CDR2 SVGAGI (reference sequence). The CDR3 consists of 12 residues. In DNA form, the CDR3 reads TGTGCCAGCAGCCCGACCGCAGATACGCAGTATTTT. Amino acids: CASSPTADTQYF.

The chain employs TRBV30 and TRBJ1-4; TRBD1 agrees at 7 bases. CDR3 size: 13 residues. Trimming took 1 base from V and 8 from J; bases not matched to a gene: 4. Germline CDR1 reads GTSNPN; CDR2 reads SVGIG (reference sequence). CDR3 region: CAWSENRGEKLFF. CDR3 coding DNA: TGTGCCTGGAGTGAAAACAGGGGCGAAAAACTGTTTTTT.

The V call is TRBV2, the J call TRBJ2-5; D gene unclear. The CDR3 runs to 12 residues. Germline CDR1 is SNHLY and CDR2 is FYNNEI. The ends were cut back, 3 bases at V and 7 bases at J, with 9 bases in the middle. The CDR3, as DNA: TGTGCCAGCAGTGATGACGGAGCGACCCAGTACTTC. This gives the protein CASSDDGATQYF.